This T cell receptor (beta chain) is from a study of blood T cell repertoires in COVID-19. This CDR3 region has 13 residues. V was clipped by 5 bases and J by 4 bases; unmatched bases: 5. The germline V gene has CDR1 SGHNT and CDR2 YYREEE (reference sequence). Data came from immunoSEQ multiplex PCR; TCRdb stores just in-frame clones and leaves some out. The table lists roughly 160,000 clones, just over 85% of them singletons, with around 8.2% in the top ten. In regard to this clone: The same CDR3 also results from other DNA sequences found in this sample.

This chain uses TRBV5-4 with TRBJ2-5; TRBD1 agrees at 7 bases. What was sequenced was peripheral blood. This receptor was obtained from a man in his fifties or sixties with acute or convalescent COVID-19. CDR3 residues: CASSPRQGETQYF. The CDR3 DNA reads TGTGCCAGCAGTCCCAGACAGGGAGAGACCCAGTACTTC.